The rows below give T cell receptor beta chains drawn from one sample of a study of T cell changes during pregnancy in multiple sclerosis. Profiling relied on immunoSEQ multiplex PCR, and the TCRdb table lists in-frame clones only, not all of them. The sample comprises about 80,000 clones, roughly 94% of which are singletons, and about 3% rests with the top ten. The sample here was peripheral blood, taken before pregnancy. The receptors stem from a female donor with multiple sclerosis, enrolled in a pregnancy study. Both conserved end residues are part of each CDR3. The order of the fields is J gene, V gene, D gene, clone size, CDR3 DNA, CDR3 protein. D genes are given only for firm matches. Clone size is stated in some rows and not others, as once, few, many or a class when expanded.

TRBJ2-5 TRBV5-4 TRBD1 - TGTGCCACCCGGCAGGGGGCAATAGAGACCCAGTACTTC CATRQGAIETQYF
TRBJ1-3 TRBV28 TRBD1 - TGTGCCAGCAGGGGGACAGTCGGAAACACCATATATTTT CASRGTVGNTIYF
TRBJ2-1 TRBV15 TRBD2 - TGTGCCACCAGCAGGGGACTAGCGGTATACAATGAGCAGTTCTTC CATSRGLAVYNEQFF
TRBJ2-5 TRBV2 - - TGTGCCAGCAGGGAGGGAGTTAGTGAGACCCAGTACTTC CASREGVSETQYF
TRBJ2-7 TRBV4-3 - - TGCGCCAGCAGCCAAGATAGCCAGTACGAGCAGTACTTC CASSQDSQYEQYF
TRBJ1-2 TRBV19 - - TGTGCCAGTAGTATGACAACCCGAAGGGGCGGCTACACCTTC CASSMTTRRGGYTF
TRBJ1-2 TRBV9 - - TGTGCCAGCAGCGTGGCATCAGGGAGGTATCGCTACACCTTC CASSVASGRYRYTF
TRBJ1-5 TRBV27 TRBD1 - TGTGCCAGCAAGACAGGGGGTAAGCCCCAGCATTTT CASKTGGKPQHF
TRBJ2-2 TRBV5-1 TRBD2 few TGCGCCAGCAGCCCGCGACTAGCGTCCATGGGCACCGGGGAGCTGTTTTTT CASSPRLASMGTGELFF
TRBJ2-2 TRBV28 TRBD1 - TGTGCCAGCAGTCCAGACTGGGCGACAGGGCTTATCACCGGGGAGCTGTTTTTT CASSPDWATGLITGELFF
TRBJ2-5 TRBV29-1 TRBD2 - TGCAGCGTTGTCCCGGGAGGGTCCCAAGAGACCCAGTACTTC CSVVPGGSQETQYF
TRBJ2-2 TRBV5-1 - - TGCGCCAGCAGCTTGGGTGCGAGGAACACCGGGGAGCTGTTTTTT CASSLGARNTGELFF
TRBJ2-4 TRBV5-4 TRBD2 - TGTGCCAGCAGCCCTAGCGGGATGGGGAACATTCAGTACTTC CASSPSGMGNIQYF
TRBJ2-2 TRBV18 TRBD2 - TGTGCCAGCTCACCTGCACTAGCGGTCACCGGGGAGCTGTTTTTT CASSPALAVTGELFF
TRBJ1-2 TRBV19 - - TGTGCCAGTAGTTCTTATAACTATGGCTACACCTTC CASSSYNYGYTF
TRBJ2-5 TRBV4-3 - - TGCGCCAGCAGCCAAGAGTTCAGGGAGGAGGAGACCCAGTACTTC CASSQEFREEETQYF